This TCR beta chain was recorded in a study of shared clonotypes between healthy human individuals. Per germline, CDR1 SGHKS and CDR2 YYEKEE (reference sequence). This CDR3 comprises 15 residues. V dropped 4 bases and J dropped 0 bases, with 14 bases sitting between them. The protocol was immunoSEQ multiplex PCR, while the TCRdb copy is restricted to in-frame clones and leaves out a portion. The repertoire includes a few million clones, over 85% of them detected once, and 0.13% to 0.15% sits in the top ten. The J gene is TRBJ2-7, the V gene TRBV5-5, with D tentatively TRBD1 or TRBD2 (5 bases each). The sequencing sample was made of naive CD4+ T cells sorted from blood. Sample subset: CD45RA+ positively selected. The sequence came from a man between 18 and 29 years old in good health. The CDR3 here is CASSPGRGSSYEQYF. CDR3 DNA sequence: TGTGCCAGCAGCCCAGGGCGAGGGAGCTCCTACGAGCAGTACTTC.